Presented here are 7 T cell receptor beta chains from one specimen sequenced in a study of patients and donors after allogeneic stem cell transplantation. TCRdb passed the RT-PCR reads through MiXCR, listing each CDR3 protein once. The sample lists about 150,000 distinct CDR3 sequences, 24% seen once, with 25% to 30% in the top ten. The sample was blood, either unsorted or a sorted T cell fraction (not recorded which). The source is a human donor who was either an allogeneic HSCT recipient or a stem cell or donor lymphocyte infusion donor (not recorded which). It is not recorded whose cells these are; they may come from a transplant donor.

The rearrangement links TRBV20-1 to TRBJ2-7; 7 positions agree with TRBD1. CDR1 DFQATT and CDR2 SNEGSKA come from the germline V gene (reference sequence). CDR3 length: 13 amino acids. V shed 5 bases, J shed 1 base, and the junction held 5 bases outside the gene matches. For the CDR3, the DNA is TGCAGTGCTTCGGGACAGCGTTCCTACGAGCAGTACTTC. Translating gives CSASGQRSYEQYF.

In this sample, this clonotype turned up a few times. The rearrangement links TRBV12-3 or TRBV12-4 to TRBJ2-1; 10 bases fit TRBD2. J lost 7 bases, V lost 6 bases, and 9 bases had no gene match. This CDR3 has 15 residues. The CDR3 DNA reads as TGTGCCAGCAGCTCTAGCGGGAGAAATTATAATGAGCAGTTCTTC. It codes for CASSSSGRNYNEQFF.

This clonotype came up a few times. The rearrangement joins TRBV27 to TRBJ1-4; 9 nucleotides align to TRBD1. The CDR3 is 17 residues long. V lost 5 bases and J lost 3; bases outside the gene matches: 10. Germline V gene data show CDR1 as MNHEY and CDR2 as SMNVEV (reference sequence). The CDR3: CASSQRTGVVANEKLFF. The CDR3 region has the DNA TGTGCCAGCAGTCAAAGGACAGGGGTTGTCGCTAATGAAAAACTGTTTTTT.

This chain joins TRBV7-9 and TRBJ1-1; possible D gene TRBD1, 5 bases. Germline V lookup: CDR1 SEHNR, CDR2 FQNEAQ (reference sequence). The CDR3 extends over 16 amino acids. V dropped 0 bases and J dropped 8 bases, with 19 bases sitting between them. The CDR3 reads CASSLAQALRGAEAFF. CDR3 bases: TGTGCCAGCAGCTTAGCGCAGGCTCTCCGTGGGGCAGAAGCTTTCTTT.

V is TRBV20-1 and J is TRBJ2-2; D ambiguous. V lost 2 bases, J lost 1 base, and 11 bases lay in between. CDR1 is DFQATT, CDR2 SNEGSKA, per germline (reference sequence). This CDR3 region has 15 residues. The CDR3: CSARRGGLNTGELFF. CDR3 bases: TGCAGTGCTAGACGCGGCGGATTGAACACCGGGGAGCTGTTTTTT.

The CDR3 sequence is CASSEAMWPTDTQYF. The DNA for the CDR3 is TGTGCCAGCAGCGAGGCAATGTGGCCAACAGATACGCAGTATTTT. The gene calls are TRBV7-2 and TRBJ2-3; D is ambiguous. This CDR3 is built from 15 residues. Germline CDR1 SGHTA, CDR2 FQGNSA. The germline V and J ends were trimmed by 5 bases and 3 bases, with 15 bases remaining between them.

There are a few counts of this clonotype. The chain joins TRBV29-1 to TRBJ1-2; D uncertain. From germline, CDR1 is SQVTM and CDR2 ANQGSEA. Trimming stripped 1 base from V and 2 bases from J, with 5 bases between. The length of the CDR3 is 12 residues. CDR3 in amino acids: CSVEAVNYGYTF. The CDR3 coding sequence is TGCAGCGTTGAAGCGGTGAACTATGGCTACACCTTC.